What follows describes a single T cell receptor beta chain. The data are from a study of blood T cell repertoires in COVID-19. This CDR3 has 18 residues. Trimming left V 4 bases short and J 6 bases short, with 25 bases between. Germline CDR1 LNHDA, CDR2 SQIVND (reference sequence). The protocol was immunoSEQ multiplex PCR, while the TCRdb copy is restricted to in-frame clones and leaves out a portion. The sample yields fewer than 250,000 clones, around nine tenths seen once. Sequencing was carried out using peripheral blood. The source is a man in his forties with acute or convalescent COVID-19. This chain joins TRBV19 and TRBJ1-5; no definite D call. The DNA of the CDR3 is TGTGCCAGTAGTACACCCCGGGCGAGGTCGGGGAGTACTCAGCCCCAGCATTTT. Translated: CASSTPRARSGSTQPQHF.